This T cell receptor (beta chain) is from a study of CD8 T cells in Susac syndrome. Germline loops: CDR1 SQVTM, CDR2 ANQGSEA. V lost 1 base to trimming and J lost 2 bases; unmatched junction nucleotides: 10. The CDR3 has 16 amino acids. RNA amounts of roughly 0.45 to 1 ug underwent reverse transcription with random hexamers. A single record per CDR3 protein comes from TCRdb applying MiXCR to the immunoSEQ multiplex PCR reads. The table has about 300,000 distinct CDR3 sequences, almost 85% seen once; the top ten hold around 0.22%. The sample was CD8+ T cells from PBMCs. The TCR comes from a human donor with multiple sclerosis. The chain employs TRBV29-1 and TRBJ1-2; 7 nucleotides agree with TRBD1. The CDR3 DNA follows: TGCAGCGTTGAAGGTGGAGGGGGCTGGCTGAACTATGGCTACACCTTC. This codes for CSVEGGGGWLNYGYTF.